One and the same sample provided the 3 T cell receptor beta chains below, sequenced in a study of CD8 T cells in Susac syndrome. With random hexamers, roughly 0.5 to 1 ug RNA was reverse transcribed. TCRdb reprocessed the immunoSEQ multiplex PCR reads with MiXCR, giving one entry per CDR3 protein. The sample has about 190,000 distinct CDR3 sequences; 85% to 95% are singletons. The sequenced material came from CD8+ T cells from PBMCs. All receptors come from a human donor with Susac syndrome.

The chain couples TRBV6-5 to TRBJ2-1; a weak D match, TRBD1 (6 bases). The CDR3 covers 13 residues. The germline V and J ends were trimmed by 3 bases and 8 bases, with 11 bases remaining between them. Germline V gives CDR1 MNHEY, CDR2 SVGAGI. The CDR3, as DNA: TGTGCCAGCAGTTATGAACAGGGCTATGAGCAGTTCTTC. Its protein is CASSYEQGYEQFF.

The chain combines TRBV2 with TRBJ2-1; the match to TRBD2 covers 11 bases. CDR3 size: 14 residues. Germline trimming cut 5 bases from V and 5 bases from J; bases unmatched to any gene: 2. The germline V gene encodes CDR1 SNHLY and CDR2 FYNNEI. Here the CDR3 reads CASSPLAGDNEQFF. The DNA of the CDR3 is TGTGCCAGCAGTCCACTAGCGGGAGACAATGAGCAGTTCTTC.

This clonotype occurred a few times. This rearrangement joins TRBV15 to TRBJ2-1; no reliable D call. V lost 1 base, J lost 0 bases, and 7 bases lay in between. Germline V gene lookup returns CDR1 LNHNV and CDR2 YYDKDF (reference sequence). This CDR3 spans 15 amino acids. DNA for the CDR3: TGTGCCACCAGCAGAGGTGGCTCCTCCTACAATGAGCAGTTCTTC. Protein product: CATSRGGSSYNEQFF.